Sequencing of this TCR beta chain was carried out in a study of CD4 T cells in relation to SARS-CoV-2 and coronaviruses. Overall study results and limits: The assay detects memory recall responses, not culture-primed primary responses. The cross-reactivity analysis covered only spike protein, not other viral proteins.

Before the COVID-19 pandemic, during about 2011-2019, CD4+ T cells were taken from unexposed donors. The CDR3 is made up of 14 amino acids. Germline CDR1 SGHVS, CDR2 FQNEAQ. Trimming pared 0 bases from V and 5 bases from J, leaving 10 bases between. Produced via immunoSEQ multiplex PCR; TCRdb's table is partial and in-frame only. The repertoire consists of about 65,000 clones, with 75% to 90% occurring once and the leading ten covering 1.6%. A word on this clone: The antigen is undetermined.

The source material was memory CD4+ T cells from PBMCs. The TCR comes from a human donor in good health. The chain employs TRBV7-8 and TRBJ1-2; unclear D gene. The CDR3 DNA sequence: TGTGCCAGCAGCTTAGCGCTCAGAAGTTATGGCTACACCTTC. It yields the protein CASSLALRSYGYTF.